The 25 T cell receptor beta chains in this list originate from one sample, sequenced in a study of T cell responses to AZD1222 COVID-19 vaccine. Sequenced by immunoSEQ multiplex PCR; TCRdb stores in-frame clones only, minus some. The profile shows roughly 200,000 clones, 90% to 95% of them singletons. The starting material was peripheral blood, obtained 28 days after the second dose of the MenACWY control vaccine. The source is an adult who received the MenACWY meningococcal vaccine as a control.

The CDR3 loop reads CASDGVSGANVLTF. Here the CDR3 DNA reads TGTGCCAGTGACGGGGTCTCTGGGGCCAACGTCCTGACTTTC. This chain connects TRBV19 to TRBJ2-6, with D possibly TRBD2 on 5 matching bases. Trimming removed 8 bases at V and 0 bases at J, with 8 bases between. There are 14 residues in the CDR3. The germline V gene encodes CDR1 LNHDA and CDR2 SQIVND (reference sequence).

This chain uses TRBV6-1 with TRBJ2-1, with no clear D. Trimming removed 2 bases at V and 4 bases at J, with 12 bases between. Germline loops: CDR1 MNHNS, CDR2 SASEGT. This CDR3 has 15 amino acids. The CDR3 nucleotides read TGTGCCAGCAGTGAAATGGCAGGCCCTTACAATGAGCAGTTCTTC. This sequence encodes CASSEMAGPYNEQFF.

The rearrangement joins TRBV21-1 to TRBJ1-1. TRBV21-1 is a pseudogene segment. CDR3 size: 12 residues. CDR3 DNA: TGTGCCAGCGGAAACAAGAACACTGAAGCTTTCTTT. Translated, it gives CASGNKNTEAFF.

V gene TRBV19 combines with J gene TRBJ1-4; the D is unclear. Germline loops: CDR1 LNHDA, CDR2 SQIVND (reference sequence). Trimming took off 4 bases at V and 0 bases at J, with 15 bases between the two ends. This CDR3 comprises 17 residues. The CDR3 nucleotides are TGTGCCAGTAGTAAGAGACGGAGCGGCACAACTAATGAAAAACTGTTTTTT. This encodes CASSKRRSGTTNEKLFF. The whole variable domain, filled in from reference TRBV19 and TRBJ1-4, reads DGGITQSPKYLFRKEGQNVTLSCEQNLNHDAMYWYRQDPGQGLRLIYYSQIVNDFQKGDIAEGYSVSREKKESFPLTVTSAQKNPTAFYLCASSKRRSGTTNEKLFFGSGTQLSVL.

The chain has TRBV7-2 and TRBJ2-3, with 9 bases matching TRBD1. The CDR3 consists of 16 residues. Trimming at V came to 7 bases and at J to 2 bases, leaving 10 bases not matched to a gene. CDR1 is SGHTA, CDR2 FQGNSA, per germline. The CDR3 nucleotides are TGTGCCAGCACCAACCAAGGGGACAGGGTCACAGATACGCAGTATTTT. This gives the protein CASTNQGDRVTDTQYF. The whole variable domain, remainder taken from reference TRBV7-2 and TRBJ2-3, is GAGVSQSPSNKVTEKGKDVELRCDPISGHTALYWYRQSLGQGLEFLIYFQGNSAPDKSGLPSDRFSAERTGGSVSTLTIQRTQQEDSAVYLCASTNQGDRVTDTQYFGPGTRLTVL.

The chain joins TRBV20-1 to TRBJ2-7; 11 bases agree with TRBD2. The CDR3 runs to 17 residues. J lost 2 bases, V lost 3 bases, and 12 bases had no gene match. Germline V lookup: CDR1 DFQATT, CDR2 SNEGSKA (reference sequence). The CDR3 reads CSASDPGTSGSPYEQYF. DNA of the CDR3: TGCAGTGCTAGTGATCCAGGGACTAGCGGTTCCCCCTACGAGCAGTACTTC.

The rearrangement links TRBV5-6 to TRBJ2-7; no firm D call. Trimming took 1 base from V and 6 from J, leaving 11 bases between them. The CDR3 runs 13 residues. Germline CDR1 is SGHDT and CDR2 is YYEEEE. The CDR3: CASSLLGSGEQYF. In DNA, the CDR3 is TGTGCCAGCAGCTTGTTGGGCTCCGGCGAGCAGTACTTC. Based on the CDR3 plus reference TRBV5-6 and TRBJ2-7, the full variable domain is DAGVTQSPTHLIKTRGQQVTLRCSPKSGHDTVSWYQQALGQGPQFIFQYYEEEERQRGNFPDRFSGHQFPNYSSELNVNALLLGDSALYLCASSLLGSGEQYFGPGTRLTVT.

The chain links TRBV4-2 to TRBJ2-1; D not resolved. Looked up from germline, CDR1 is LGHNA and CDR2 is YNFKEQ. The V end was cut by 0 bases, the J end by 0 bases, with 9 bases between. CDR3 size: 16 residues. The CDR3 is CASSQEEQNSYNEQFF. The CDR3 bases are TGTGCCAGCAGCCAAGAAGAGCAGAACTCCTACAATGAGCAGTTCTTC.

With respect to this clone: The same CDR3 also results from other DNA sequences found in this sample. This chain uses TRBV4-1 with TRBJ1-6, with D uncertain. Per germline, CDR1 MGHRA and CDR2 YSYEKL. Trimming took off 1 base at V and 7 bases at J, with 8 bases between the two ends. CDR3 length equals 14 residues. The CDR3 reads CASSQVGGNSPLHF. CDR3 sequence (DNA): TGCGCCAGCAGCCAAGTCGGAGGAAATTCACCCCTCCACTTT.

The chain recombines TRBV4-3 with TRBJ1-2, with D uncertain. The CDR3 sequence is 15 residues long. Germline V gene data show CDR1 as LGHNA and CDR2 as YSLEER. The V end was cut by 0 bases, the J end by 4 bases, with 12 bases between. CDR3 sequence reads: CASSQDRAGPYGYTF. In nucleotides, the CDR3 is TGCGCCAGCAGCCAAGACAGAGCGGGCCCCTATGGCTACACCTTC.

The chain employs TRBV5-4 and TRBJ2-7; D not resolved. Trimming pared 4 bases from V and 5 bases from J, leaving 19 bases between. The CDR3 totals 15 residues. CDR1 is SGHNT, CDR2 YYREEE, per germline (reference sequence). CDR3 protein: CASSAPGRFRDEQYF. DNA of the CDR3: TGTGCCAGCAGCGCCCCCGGACGGTTCCGGGACGAGCAGTACTTC.

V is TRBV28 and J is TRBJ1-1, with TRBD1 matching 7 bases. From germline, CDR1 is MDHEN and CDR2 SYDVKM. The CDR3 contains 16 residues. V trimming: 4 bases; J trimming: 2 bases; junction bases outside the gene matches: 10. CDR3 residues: CASSSILGTANTEAFF. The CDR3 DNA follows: TGTGCCAGCAGTTCGATTTTAGGGACAGCCAACACTGAAGCTTTCTTT. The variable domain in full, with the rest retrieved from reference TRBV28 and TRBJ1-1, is DVKVTQSSRYLVKRTGEKVFLECVQDMDHENMFWYRQDPGLGLRLIYFSYDVKMKEKGDIPEGYSVSREKKERFSLILESASTNQTSMYLCASSSILGTANTEAFFGQGTRLTVV.

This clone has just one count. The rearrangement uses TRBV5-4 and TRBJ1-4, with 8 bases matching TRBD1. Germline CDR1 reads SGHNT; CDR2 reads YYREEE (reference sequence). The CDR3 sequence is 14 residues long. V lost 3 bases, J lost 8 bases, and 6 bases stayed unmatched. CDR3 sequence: CASSSGQGKEKLFF. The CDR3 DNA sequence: TGTGCCAGCAGCTCCGGACAGGGAAAGGAAAAACTGTTTTTT.

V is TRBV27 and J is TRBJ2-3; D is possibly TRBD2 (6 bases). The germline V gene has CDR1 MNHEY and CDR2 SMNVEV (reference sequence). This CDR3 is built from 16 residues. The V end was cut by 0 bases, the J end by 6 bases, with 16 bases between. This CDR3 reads CASSLSGGILSDTQYF. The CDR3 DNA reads TGTGCCAGCAGTTTATCTGGGGGGATTCTATCGGATACGCAGTATTTT.

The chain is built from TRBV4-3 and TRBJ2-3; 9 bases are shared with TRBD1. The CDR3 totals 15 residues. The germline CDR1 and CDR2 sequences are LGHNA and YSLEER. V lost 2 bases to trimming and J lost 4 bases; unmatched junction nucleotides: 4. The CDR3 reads CASSQLTGGADTQYF. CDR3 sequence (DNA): TGCGCCAGCAGCCAATTAACAGGGGGCGCAGATACGCAGTATTTT.

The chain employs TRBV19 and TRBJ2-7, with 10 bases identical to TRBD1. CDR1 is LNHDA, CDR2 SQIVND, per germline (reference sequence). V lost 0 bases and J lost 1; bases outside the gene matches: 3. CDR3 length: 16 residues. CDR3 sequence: CASSIEGQGSSYEQYF. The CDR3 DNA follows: TGTGCCAGTAGTATAGAGGGACAGGGGTCTTCCTACGAGCAGTACTTC. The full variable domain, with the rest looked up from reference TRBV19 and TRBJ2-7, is DGGITQSPKYLFRKEGQNVTLSCEQNLNHDAMYWYRQDPGQGLRLIYYSQIVNDFQKGDIAEGYSVSREKKESFPLTVTSAQKNPTAFYLCASSIEGQGSSYEQYFGPGTRLTVT.

This CDR3 reads CASSEEANSPLHF. CDR3 nucleotides: TGTGCCAGCAGCGAAGAGGCGAATTCACCCCTCCACTTT. The chain employs TRBV7-2 and TRBJ1-6, with D unclear. The CDR3 length is 13 residues. Germline CDR1 reads SGHTA; CDR2 reads FQGNSA. V was cut by 5 bases and J by 7 bases, with 9 bases left in between.

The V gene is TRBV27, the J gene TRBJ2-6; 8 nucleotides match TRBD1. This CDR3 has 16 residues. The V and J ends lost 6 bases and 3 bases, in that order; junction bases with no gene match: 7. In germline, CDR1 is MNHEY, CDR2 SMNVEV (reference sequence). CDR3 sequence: CASRYRGLGGANVLTF. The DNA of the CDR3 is TGTGCCAGCAGGTACAGGGGGTTGGGTGGGGCCAACGTCCTGACTTTC.

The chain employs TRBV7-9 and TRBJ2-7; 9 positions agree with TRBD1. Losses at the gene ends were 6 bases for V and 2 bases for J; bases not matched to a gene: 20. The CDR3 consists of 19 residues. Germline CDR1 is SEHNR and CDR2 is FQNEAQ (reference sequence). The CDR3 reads CASSQTPGTGSLNPYEQYF. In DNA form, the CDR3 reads TGTGCCAGCAGTCAAACCCCCGGGACAGGGTCACTCAACCCCTACGAGCAGTACTTC. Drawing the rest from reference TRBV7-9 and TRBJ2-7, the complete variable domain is DTGVSQNPRHKITKRGQNVTFRCDPISEHNRLYWYRQTLGQGPEFLTYFQNEAQLEKSRLLSDRFSAERPKGSFSTLEIQRTEQGDSAMYLCASSQTPGTGSLNPYEQYFGPGTRLTVT.

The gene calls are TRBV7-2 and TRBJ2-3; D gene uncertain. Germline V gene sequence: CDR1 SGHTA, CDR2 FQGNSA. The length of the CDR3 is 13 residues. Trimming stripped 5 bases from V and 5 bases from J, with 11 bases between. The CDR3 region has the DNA TGTGCCAGCAGCCCGAGCTTATTAGATACGCAGTATTTT. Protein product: CASSPSLLDTQYF.

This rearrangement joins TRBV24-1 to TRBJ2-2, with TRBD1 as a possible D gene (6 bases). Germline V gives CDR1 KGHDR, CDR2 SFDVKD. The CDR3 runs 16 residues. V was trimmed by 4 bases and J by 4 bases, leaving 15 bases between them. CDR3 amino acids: CATSERDKGPTGELFF. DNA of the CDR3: TGTGCCACCAGTGAACGGGACAAGGGGCCCACCGGGGAGCTGTTTTTT.

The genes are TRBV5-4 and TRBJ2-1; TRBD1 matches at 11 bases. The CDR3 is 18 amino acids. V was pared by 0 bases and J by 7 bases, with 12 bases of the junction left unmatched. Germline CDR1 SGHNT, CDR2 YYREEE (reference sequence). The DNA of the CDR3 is TGTGCCAGCAGCTTGGAGGGTATTGGGACAGGGGGTATAAATGAGCAGTTCTTC. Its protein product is CASSLEGIGTGGINEQFF.

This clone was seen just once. The CDR3 region has the DNA TGTGCCAGCAGCAGGACAGGGGGCAGTGAAAAACTGTTTTTT. Translation: CASSRTGGSEKLFF. This chain joins TRBV5-4 and TRBJ1-4; 11 nucleotides match TRBD1. The germline gives CDR1 SGHNT, CDR2 YYREEE (reference sequence). V was pared by 4 bases and J by 7 bases, with 3 bases of the junction left unmatched. The length of the CDR3 is 14 residues.

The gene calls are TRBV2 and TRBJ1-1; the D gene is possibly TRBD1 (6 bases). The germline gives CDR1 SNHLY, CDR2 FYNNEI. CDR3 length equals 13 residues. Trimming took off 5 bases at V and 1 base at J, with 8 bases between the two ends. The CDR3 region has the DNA TGTGCCAGCAGTAGGGACACGAACACTGAAGCTTTCTTT. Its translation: CASSRDTNTEAFF. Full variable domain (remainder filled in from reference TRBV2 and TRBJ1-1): EPEVTQTPSHQVTQMGQEVILRCVPISNHLYFYWYRQILGQKVEFLVSFYNNEISEKSEIFDDQFSVERPDGSNFTLKIRSTKLEDSAMYFCASSRDTNTEAFFGQGTRLTVV.

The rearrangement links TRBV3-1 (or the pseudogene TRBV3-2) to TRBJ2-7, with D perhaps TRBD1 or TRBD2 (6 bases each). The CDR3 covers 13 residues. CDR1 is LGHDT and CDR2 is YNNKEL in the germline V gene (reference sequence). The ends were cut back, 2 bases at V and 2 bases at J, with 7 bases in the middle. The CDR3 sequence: CASSQRGAYEQYF. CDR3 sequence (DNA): TGTGCCAGCAGCCAAAGGGGGGCCTACGAGCAGTACTTC.